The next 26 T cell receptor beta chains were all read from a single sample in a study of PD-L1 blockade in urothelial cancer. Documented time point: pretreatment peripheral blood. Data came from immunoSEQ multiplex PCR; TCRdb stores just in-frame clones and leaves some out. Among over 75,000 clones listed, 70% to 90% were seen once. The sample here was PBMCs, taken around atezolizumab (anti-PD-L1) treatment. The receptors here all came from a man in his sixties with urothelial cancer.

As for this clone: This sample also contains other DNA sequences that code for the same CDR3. This CDR3 is CASSLGQGENQPQHF. CDR3 nucleotides: TGCGCCAGCAGCCTGGGACAGGGGGAAAATCAGCCCCAGCATTTT. This chain joins TRBV5-1 and TRBJ1-5; 11 bases line up with TRBD1. V was clipped by 4 bases and J by 4 bases; unmatched bases: 4. The CDR3 spans 15 residues. CDR1 and CDR2 (germline): SGHRS, YFSETQ. Variable domain in full (rest from reference TRBV5-1 and TRBJ1-5): KAGVTQTPRYLIKTRGQQVTLSCSPISGHRSVSWYQQTPGQGLQFLFEYFSETQRNKGNFPGRFSGRQFSNSRSEMNVSTLELGDSALYLCASSLGQGENQPQHFGDGTRLSIL.

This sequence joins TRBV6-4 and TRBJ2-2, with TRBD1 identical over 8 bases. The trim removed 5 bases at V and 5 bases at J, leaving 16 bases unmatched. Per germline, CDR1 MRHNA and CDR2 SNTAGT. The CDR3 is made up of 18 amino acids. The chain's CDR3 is CASSQRTGYEVVTGELFF. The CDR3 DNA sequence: TGTGCCAGCAGTCAGCGGACAGGGTACGAAGTCGTGACCGGGGAGCTGTTTTTT.

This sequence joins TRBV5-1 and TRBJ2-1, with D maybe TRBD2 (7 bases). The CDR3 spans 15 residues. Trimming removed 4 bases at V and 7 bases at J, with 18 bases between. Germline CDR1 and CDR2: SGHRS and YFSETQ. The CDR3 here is CASSPRGALWNEQFF. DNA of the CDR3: TGCGCCAGCAGCCCCCGGGGGGCCCTTTGGAATGAGCAGTTCTTC.

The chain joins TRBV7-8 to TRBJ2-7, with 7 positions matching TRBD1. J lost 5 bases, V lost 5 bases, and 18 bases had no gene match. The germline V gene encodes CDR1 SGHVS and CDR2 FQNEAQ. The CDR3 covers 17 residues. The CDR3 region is CASSQITGTAQINEQYF. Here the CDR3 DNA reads TGTGCCAGCAGCCAAATTACAGGGACAGCCCAAATAAACGAGCAGTACTTC.

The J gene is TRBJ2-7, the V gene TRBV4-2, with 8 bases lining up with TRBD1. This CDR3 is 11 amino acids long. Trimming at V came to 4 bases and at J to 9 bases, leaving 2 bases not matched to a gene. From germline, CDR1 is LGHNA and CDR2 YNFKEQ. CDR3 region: CASSRGQGQYF. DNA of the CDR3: TGTGCCAGCAGCCGAGGACAGGGGCAGTACTTC.

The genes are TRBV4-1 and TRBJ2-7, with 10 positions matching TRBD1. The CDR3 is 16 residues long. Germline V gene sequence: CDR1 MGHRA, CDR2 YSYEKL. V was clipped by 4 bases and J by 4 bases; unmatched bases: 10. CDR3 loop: CASSLMTPGQGYEQYF. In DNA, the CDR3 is TGCGCCAGCAGCCTAATGACCCCGGGACAGGGGTACGAGCAGTACTTC.

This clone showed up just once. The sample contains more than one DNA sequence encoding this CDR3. The CDR3 sequence: CASSPGRGSYEQYF. Written as DNA, the CDR3 is TGTGCCAGCTCACCTGGCAGGGGGAGCTACGAGCAGTACTTC. This chain uses TRBV18 with TRBJ2-7, with 7 bases fitting TRBD1. From germline, CDR1 is KGHSH and CDR2 LQKENI. The CDR3 consists of 14 residues. V lost 3 bases, J lost 3 bases, and 5 bases stayed unmatched.

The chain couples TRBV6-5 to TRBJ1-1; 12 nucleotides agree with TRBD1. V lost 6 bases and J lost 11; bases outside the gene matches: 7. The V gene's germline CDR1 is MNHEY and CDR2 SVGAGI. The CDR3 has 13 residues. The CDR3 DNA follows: TGTGCCAGCAGCCGCGGGACAGGGGGCACGGCTTTCTTT. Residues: CASSRGTGGTAFF.

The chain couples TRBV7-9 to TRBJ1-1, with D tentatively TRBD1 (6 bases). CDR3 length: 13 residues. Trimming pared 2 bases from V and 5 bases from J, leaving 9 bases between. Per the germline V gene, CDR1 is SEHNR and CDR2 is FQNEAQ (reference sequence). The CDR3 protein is CASSLKGETEAFF. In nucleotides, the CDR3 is TGTGCCAGCAGCTTAAAGGGGGAGACTGAAGCTTTCTTT.

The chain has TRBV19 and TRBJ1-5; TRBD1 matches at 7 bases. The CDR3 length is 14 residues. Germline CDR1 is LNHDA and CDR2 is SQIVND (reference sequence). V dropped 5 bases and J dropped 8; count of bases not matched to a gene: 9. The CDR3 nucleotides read TGTGCCAGTAGTCACAGGGGCCTTGGGGAGCCCCAGCATTTT. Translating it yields CASSHRGLGEPQHF.

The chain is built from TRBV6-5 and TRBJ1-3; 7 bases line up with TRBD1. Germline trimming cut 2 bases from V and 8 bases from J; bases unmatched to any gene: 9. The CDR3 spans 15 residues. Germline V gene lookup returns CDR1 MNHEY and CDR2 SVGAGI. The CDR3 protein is CASSYQGGTAYTIYF. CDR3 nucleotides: TGTGCCAGCAGTTACCAGGGGGGCACGGCGTACACCATATATTTT.

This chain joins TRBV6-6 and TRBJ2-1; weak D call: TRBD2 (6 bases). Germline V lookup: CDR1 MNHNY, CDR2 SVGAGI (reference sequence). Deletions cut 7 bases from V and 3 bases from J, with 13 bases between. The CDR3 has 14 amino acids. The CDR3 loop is CASNVIGGYNEQFF. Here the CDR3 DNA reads TGTGCCAGCAATGTGATCGGGGGCTACAATGAGCAGTTCTTC.

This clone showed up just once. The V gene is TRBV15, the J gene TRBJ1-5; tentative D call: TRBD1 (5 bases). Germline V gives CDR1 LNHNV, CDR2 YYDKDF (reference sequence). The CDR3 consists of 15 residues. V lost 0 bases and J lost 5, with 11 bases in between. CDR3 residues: CATSRDPREDQPQHF. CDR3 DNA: TGTGCCACCAGCAGAGATCCCAGGGAAGATCAGCCCCAGCATTTT.

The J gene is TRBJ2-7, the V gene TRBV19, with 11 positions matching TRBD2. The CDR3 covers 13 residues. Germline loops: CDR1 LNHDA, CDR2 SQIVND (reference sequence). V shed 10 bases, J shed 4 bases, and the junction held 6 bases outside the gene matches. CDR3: CATSGTSGYEQYF. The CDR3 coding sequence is TGTGCCACCTCCGGGACTAGCGGTTACGAGCAGTACTTC.

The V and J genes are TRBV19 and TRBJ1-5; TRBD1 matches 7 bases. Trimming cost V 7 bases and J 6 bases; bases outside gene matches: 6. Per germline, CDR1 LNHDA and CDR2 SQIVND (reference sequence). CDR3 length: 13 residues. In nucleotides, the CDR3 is TGTGCCAGTAATACAGGGGAAGTTCAGCCCCAGCATTTT. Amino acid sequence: CASNTGEVQPQHF. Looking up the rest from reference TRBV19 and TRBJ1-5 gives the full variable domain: DGGITQSPKYLFRKEGQNVTLSCEQNLNHDAMYWYRQDPGQGLRLIYYSQIVNDFQKGDIAEGYSVSREKKESFPLTVTSAQKNPTAFYLCASNTGEVQPQHFGDGTRLSIL.

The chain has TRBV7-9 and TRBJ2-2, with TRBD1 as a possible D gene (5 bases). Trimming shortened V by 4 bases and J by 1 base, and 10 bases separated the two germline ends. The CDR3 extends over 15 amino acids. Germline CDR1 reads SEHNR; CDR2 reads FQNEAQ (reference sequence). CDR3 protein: CASSSDIMNTGELFF. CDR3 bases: TGTGCCAGCAGCTCGGACATTATGAACACCGGGGAGCTGTTTTTT.

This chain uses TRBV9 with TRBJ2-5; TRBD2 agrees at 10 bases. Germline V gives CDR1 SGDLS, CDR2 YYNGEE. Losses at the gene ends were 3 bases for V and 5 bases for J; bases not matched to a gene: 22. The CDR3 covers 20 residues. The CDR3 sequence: CASSALAGELVPPKTETQYF. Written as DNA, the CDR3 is TGTGCCAGCAGCGCCCTAGCGGGAGAATTGGTGCCCCCGAAGACGGAGACCCAGTACTTC.

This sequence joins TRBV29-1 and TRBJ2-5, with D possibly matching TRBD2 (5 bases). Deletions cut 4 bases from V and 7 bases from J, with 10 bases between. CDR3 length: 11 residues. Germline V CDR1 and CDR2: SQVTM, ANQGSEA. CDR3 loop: CSVVSLATQYF. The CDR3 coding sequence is TGCAGCGTTGTATCCCTAGCGACCCAGTACTTC.

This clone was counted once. This CDR3 is CASSWRYRGLDTQYF. In nucleotides, the CDR3 is TGCGCCAGCAGCTGGAGGTACAGGGGGCTAGATACGCAGTATTTT. The chain couples TRBV5-1 to TRBJ2-3; 9 bases align to TRBD1. In germline, CDR1 is SGHRS, CDR2 YFSETQ. V lost 3 bases to trimming and J lost 5 bases; unmatched junction nucleotides: 7. This CDR3 region has 15 residues.

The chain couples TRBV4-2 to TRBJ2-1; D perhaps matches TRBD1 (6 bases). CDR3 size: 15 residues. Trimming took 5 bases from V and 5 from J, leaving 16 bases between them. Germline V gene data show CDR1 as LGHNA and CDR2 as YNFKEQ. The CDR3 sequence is CASSNRDTLNNEQFF. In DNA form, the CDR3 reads TGTGCCAGCAGCAACCGGGACACATTAAACAATGAGCAGTTCTTC.

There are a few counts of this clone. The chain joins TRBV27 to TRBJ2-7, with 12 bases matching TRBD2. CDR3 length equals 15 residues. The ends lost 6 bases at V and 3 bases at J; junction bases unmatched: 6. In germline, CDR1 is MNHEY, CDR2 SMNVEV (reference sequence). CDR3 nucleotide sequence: TGTGCCAGCAGGCCTCAACTAGCGGGAGGCTACGAGCAGTACTTC. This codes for CASRPQLAGGYEQYF.

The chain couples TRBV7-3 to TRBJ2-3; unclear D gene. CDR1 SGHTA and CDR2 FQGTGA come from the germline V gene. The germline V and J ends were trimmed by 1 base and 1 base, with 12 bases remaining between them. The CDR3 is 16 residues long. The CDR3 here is CASSLRGYGGTDTQYF. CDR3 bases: TGTGCCAGCAGCTTAAGAGGTTACGGCGGCACAGATACGCAGTATTTT.

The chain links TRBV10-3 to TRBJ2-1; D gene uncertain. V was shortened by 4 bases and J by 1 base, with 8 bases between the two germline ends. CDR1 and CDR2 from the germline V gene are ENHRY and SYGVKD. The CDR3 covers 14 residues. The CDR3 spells CAISGTTSYNEQFF. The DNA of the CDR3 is TGTGCCATCAGTGGCACTACATCCTACAATGAGCAGTTCTTC.

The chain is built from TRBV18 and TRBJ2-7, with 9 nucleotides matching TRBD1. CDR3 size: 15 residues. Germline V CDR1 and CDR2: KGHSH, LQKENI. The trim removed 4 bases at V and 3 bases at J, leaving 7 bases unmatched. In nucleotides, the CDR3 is TGTGCCAGCTCACGGACCGGGACAGGGTTCTACGAGCAGTACTTC. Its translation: CASSRTGTGFYEQYF.

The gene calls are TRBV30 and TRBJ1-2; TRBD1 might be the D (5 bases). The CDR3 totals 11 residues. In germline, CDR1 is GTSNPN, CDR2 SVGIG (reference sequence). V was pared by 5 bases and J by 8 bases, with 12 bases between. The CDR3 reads CAWDSAVGYTF. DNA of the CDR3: TGTGCCTGGGACAGCGCCGTCGGCTACACCTTC.

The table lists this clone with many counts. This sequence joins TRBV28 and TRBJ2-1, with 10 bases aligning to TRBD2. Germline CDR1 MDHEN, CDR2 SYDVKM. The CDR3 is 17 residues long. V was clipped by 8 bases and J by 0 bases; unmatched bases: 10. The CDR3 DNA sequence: TGTGCCAGCTTAGCGGGGGGTCTTACGAGCTCCTACAATGAGCAGTTCTTC. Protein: CASLAGGLTSSYNEQFF.